This entry features one TCR beta chain sequence. The antigen remains undetermined. The data were taken from a study of T cell responses to AZD1222 COVID-19 vaccine. General study findings and limits: All repertoire sampling was performed exclusively after the peak T cell response. Close to half of spike-specific TCRs reportedly recognize unmutated variant regions.

Produced via immunoSEQ multiplex PCR; TCRdb's table is partial and in-frame only. Among about 97,000 clones listed, roughly 84% were seen once. This CDR3 contains 13 residues. V lost 2 bases, J lost 6 bases, and 7 bases lay in between. The germline CDR1 and CDR2 sequences are MDHEN and SYDVKM. V gene TRBV28 combines with J gene TRBJ1-4, with unresolved D. This clonotype originated in an adult in good health. The sequencing here drew on peripheral blood, taken on day 0 of AZD1222 vaccination. CDR3 in DNA: TGTGCCAGCAGTTTAGGGGAACATGAAAAACTGTTTTTT. Encoded protein: CASSLGEHEKLFF.